This TCR beta chain was sequenced in a study of blood T cell repertoires in COVID-19. Overall study context: Acute-phase and convalescent COVID-19 samples originated in the United States, Italy and Spain. T cells, B-cell-depleted T cells, or PBMCs provided the cDNA or gDNA that served as material.

Original processing notes: Amplified reference gene primers provided the basis for estimating nucleated cell counts. Only in-frame clones appear in the TCRdb table, and some are missing; sequencing was by immunoSEQ multiplex PCR. Clone size and the V and J calls come from that table; the DNA yielded D and trimming. The data hold some 120,000 clones, with roughly 84% observed a single time. This CDR3 is built from 15 residues. Sequencing was done on a sample of peripheral blood. The chain joins TRBV21-1 to TRBJ2-1; TRBD1, the D gene given by the table, was not confirmed from the DNA. TRBV21-1 is a documented pseudogene. The receptor was derived from a woman aged 30 to 39 who had recovered from COVID-19. DNA for the CDR3: TGTGCCAGCAGCAAAATGCACAACTCCTACAATGAGCAGTTCTTC. Protein product: CASSKMHNSYNEQFF.